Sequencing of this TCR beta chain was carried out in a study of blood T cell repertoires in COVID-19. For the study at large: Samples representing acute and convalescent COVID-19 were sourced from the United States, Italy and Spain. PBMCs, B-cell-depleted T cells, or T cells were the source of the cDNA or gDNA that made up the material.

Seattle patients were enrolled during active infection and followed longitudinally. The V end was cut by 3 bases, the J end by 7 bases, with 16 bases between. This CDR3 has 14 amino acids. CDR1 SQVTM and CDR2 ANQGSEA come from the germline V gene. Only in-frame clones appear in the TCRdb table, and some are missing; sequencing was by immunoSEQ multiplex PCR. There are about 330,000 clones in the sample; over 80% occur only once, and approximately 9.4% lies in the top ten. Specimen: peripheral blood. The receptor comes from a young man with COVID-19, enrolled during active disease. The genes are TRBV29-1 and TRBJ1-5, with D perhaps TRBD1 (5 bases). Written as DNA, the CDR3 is TGCAGCGTTGAGAGTTGGCAGGGTAAACAGCCCCAGCATTTT. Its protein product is CSVESWQGKQPQHF.